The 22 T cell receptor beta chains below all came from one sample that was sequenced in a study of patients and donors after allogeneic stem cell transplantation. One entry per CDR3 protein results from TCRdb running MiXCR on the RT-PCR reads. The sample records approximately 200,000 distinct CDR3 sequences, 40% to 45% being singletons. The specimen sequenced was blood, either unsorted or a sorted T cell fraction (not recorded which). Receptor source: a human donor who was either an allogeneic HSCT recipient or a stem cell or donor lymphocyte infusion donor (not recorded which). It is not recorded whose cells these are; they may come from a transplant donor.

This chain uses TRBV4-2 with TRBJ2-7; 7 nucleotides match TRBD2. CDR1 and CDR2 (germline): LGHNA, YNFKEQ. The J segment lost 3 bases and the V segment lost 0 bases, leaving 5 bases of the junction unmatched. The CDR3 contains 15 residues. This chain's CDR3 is CASSQELRDYYEQYF. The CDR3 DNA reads TGTGCCAGCAGCCAAGAGCTCCGGGACTACTACGAGCAGTACTTC.

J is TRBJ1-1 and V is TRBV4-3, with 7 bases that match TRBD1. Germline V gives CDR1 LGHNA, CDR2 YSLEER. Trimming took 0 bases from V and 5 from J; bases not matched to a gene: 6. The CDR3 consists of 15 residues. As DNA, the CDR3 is TGCGCCAGCAGCCAAGATCGCCAGGGGGGGACTGAAGCTTTCTTT. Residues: CASSQDRQGGTEAFF.

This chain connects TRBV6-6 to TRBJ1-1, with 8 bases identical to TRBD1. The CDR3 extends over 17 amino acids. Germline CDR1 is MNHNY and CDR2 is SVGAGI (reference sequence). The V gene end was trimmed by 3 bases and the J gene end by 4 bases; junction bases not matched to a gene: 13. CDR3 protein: CASSYTGQVVTGTEAFF. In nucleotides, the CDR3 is TGTGCCAGCAGTTATACGGGACAGGTGGTAACGGGCACTGAAGCTTTCTTT.

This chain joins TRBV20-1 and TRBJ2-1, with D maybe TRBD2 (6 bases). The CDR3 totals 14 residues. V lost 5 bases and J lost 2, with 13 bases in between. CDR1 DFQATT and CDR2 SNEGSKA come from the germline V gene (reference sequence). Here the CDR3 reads CSAVAETPYNEQFF. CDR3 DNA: TGCAGTGCTGTAGCGGAGACACCCTACAATGAGCAGTTCTTC.

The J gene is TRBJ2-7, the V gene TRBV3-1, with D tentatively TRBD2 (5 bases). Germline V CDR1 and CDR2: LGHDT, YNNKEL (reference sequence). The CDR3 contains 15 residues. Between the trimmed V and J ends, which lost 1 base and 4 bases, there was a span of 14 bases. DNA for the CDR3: TGTGCCAGCAGCCAAGCTGAGGGATGGGCGTACGAGCAGTACTTC. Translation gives CASSQAEGWAYEQYF.

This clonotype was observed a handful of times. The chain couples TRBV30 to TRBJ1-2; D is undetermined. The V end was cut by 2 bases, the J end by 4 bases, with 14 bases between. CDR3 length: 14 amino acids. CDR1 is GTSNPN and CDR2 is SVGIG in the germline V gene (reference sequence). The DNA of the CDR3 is TGTGCCTGGAGTCCCCCGGAGTTCGGCTATGGCTACACCTTC. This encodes CAWSPPEFGYGYTF.

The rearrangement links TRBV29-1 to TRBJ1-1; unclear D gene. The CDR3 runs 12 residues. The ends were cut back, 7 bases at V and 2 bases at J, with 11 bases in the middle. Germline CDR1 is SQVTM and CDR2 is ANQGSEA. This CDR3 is CSAFYLNTEAFF. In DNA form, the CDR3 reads TGCAGCGCCTTTTACCTAAACACTGAAGCTTTCTTT.

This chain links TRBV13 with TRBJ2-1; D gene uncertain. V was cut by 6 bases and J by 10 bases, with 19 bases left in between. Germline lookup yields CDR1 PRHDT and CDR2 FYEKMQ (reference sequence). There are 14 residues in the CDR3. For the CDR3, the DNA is TGTGCCAGCAGTCATTGGGGTACAGAATTAGAGCAGTTCTTC. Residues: CASSHWGTELEQFF.

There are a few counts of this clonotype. This CDR3 reads CASSQLDRVTDTQYF. Here the CDR3 DNA reads TGTGCCAGCAGCCAACTGGACAGGGTGACAGATACGCAGTATTTT. The J gene is TRBJ2-3, the V gene TRBV3-1, with 8 nucleotides matching TRBD1. The CDR3 has 15 residues. Germline assignment: CDR1 LGHDT and CDR2 YNNKEL (reference sequence). V trimming: 2 bases; J trimming: 3 bases; junction bases outside the gene matches: 4.

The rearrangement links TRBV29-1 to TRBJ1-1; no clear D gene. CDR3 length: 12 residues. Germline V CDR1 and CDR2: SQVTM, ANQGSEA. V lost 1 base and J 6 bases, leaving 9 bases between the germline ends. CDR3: CSVEVRVAEAFF. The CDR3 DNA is TGCAGCGTTGAAGTTCGGGTAGCTGAAGCTTTCTTT.

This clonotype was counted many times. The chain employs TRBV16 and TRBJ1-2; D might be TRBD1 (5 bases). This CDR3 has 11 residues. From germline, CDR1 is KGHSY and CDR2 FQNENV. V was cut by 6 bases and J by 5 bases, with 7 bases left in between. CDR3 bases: TGTGCCAGCAGTACAGGTTATGGCTACACCTTC. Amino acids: CASSTGYGYTF.

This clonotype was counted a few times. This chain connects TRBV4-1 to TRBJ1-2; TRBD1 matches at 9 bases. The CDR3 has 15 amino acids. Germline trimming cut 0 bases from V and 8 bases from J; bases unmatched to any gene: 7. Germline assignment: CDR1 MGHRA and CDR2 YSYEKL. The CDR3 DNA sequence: TGCGCCAGCAGCCAAGAAGTACAGGGGGCGGAGGGCTACACCTTC. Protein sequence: CASSQEVQGAEGYTF.

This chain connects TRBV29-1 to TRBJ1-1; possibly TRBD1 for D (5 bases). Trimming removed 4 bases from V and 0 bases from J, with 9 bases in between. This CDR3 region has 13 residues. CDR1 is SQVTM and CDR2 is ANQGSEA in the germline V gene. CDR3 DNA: TGCAGCGTTGGGGGGGTCATGAACACTGAAGCTTTCTTT. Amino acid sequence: CSVGGVMNTEAFF.

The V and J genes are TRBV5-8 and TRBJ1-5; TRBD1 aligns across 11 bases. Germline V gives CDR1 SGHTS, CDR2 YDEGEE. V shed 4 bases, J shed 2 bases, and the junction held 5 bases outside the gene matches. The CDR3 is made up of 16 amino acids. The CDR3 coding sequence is TGTGCCAGCAGCGTGGACAGGGGGCAGGGCAATCAGCCCCAGCATTTT. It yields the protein CASSVDRGQGNQPQHF.

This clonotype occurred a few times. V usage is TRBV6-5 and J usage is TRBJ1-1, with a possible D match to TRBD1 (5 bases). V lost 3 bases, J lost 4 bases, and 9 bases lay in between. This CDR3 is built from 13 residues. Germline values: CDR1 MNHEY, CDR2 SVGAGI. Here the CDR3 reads CASSYHGGTEAFF. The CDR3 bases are TGTGCCAGCAGTTATCATGGGGGCACTGAAGCTTTCTTT.

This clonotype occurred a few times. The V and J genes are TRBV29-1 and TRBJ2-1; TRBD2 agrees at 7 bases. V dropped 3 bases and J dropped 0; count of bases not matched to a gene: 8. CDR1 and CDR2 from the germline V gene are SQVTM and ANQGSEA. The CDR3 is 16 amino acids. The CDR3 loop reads CSVDGEGEGSYNEQFF. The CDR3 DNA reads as TGCAGCGTTGACGGTGAAGGGGAGGGCTCCTACAATGAGCAGTTCTTC.

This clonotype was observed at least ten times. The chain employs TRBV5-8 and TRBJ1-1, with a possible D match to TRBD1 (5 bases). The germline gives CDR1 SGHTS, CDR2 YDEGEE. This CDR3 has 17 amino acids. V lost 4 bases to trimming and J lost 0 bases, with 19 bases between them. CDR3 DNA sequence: TGTGCCAGCAGCGGGGGAGGGGAGAGGCTTATGAACACTGAAGCTTTCTTT. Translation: CASSGGGERLMNTEAFF.

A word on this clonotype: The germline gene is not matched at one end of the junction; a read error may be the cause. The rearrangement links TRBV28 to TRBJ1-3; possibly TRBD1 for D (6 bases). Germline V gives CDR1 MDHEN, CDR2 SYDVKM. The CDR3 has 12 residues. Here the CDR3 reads CASSPPQGPGGF. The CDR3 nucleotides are TGTGCCAGCAGTCCACCACAGGGTCCGGGGGGTTTT.

The CDR3: CASSQDALSYEQYF. The DNA of the CDR3 is TGTGCCAGCAGCCAAGATGCACTATCCTACGAGCAGTACTTC. This chain uses TRBV3-1 with TRBJ2-7; D remains ambiguous. Germline-derived CDR1 and CDR2 are LGHDT and YNNKEL (reference sequence). The CDR3 extends over 14 amino acids. Trimming took 0 bases from V and 1 from J, leaving 7 bases between them.

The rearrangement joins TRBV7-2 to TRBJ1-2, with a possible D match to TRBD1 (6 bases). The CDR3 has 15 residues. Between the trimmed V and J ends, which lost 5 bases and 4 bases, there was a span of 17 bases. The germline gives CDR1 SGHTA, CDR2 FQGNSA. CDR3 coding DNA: TGTGCCAGCAGCACCCAGACAGGTGGGGCCTATGGCTACACCTTC. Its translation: CASSTQTGGAYGYTF.

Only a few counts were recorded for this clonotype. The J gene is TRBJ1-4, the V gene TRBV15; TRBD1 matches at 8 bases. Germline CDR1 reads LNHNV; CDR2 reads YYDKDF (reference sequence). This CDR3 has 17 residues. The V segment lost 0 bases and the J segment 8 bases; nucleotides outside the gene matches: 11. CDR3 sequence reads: CATSRDRGAGGNEKLFF. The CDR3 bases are TGTGCCACCAGCAGAGATAGGGGAGCAGGGGGCAACGAAAAACTGTTTTTT. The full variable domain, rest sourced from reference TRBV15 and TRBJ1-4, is DAMVIQNPRYQVTQFGKPVTLSCSQTLNHNVMYWYQQKSSQAPKLLFHYYDKDFNNEADTPDNFQSRRPNTSFCFLDIRSPGLGDTAMYLCATSRDRGAGGNEKLFFGSGTQLSVL.

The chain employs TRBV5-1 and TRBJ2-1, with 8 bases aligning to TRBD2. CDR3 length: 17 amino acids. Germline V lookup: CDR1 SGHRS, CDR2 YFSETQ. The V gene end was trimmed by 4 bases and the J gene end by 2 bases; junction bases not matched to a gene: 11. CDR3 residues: CASSNGEAGATYNEQFF. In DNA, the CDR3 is TGCGCCAGCAGCAACGGGGAAGCGGGAGCTACCTACAATGAGCAGTTCTTC.